Following are 31 T cell receptor beta chains from one sample sequenced in a study of T-cell reconstitution after alpha-beta-depleted transplantation in children. Unique molecular identifiers were used to barcode this TCRbeta library. MiXCR, applied by TCRdb to the PCR reads, yields one record per CDR3 protein. The sample lists about 270,000 distinct CDR3 sequences, about 10% occurring once. The sample was PBMCs from the stem cell graft donor, taken from the stem cell graft. These receptors all come from a human donor who donated a stem cell graft to a child with SCID.

This clonotype was observed at least ten times. The V and J genes are TRBV12-3 or TRBV12-4 and TRBJ1-3; a weak D match, TRBD1 (5 bases). The CDR3 has 14 residues. Deletions cut 1 base from V and 3 bases from J, with 7 bases between. The CDR3 here is CASSLGGGGNTIYF. CDR3 nucleotides: TGTGCCAGCAGTTTAGGGGGGGGTGGAAACACCATATATTTT.

Concerning this clonotype: With a much larger clone just one base away, this may be a read error. The chain is built from TRBV7-8 and TRBJ2-5; D possibly matches TRBD1 or TRBD2 (5 bases each). V lost 8 bases and J 1 base, leaving 11 bases between the germline ends. Germline CDR1 and CDR2: SGHVS and FQNEAQ. The CDR3 totals 13 residues. The CDR3 here is CASSMGTQETQYF. The CDR3 coding sequence is TGTGCCAGCTCTATGGGGACCCAAGAGACCCAGTACTTC.

This clonotype was recorded many times. J is TRBJ2-3 and V is TRBV5-1; TRBD1 matches at 9 bases. V lost 2 bases to trimming and J lost 0 bases; unmatched junction nucleotides: 19. Germline V CDR1 and CDR2: SGHRS, YFSETQ. The CDR3 contains 21 residues. The CDR3 loop is CASSLPLSSLGQGSSTDTQYF. CDR3 DNA sequence: TGCGCCAGCAGCTTACCACTATCGTCGCTTGGACAGGGGTCTAGCACAGATACGCAGTATTTT.

The table lists this clonotype with a few counts. The rearrangement links TRBV9 to TRBJ2-1; a possible D gene is TRBD2 (8 bases). This CDR3 spans 15 amino acids. Germline V gene sequence: CDR1 SGDLS, CDR2 YYNGEE. V was trimmed by 0 bases and J by 9 bases, leaving 16 bases between them. Written as DNA, the CDR3 is TGTGCCAGCAGCGTAGAGGGCGGGGGGACAGTTGAGCAGTTCTTC. Translating gives CASSVEGGGTVEQFF. The full variable domain, in which reference TRBV9 and TRBJ2-1 provide the parts outside the CDR3, is DSGVTQTPKHLITATGQRVTLRCSPRSGDLSVYWYQQSLDQGLQFLIQYYNGEERAKGNILERFSAQQFPDLHSELNLSSLELGDSALYFCASSVEGGGTVEQFFGPGTRLTVL.

This clonotype has just a few counts. CDR3 sequence (DNA): TGTGCCAGCAGTTCTGAACGGGACAGCTTAGATACGCAGTATTTT. Translated, it gives CASSSERDSLDTQYF. This rearrangement joins TRBV12-3 or TRBV12-4 to TRBJ2-3; the match to TRBD1 covers 7 bases. Unmatched junction bases numbered 9, after V lost 4 bases and J lost 5 bases. This CDR3 is 15 amino acids long.

The chain employs TRBV12-3 or TRBV12-4 and TRBJ2-6, with 8 bases lining up with TRBD1. CDR3 size: 18 residues. The ends lost 6 bases at V and 2 bases at J; junction bases unmatched: 12. The CDR3 reads CASRTSGQERAGANVLTF. CDR3 DNA: TGTGCCAGCAGAACCTCGGGACAGGAGAGGGCTGGGGCCAACGTCCTGACTTTC.

This clonotype was detected a few times. The V and J genes are TRBV25-1 and TRBJ2-7; maybe TRBD1 (5 bases). The CDR3 loop spans 11 amino acids. The germline CDR1 and CDR2 sequences are MGHDK and SYGVNS. Trimming pared 9 bases from V and 7 bases from J, leaving 13 bases between. The CDR3 spells CASRQKSEQYF. The DNA for the CDR3 is TGTGCCAGTCGACAGAAGTCGGAGCAGTACTTC.

This clonotype was found a few times. The chain uses TRBV29-1 and TRBJ2-6; no definite D call. Trimming shortened V by 7 bases and J by 0 bases, and 7 bases separated the two germline ends. CDR1 SQVTM and CDR2 ANQGSEA come from the germline V gene. This CDR3 is built from 13 residues. CDR3 region: CSAWSSGANVLTF. In DNA form, the CDR3 reads TGCAGCGCCTGGAGCTCTGGGGCCAACGTCCTGACTTTC.

This clonotype has more than one count but fewer than ten. The chain uses TRBV29-1 and TRBJ1-1, with D maybe TRBD1 (6 bases). The germline V gene has CDR1 SQVTM and CDR2 ANQGSEA. Between the trimmed V and J ends, which lost 4 bases and 2 bases, there was a span of 8 bases. The CDR3 contains 12 residues. This CDR3 reads CSVADSNTEAFF. CDR3 DNA: TGCAGCGTTGCGGACAGCAACACTGAAGCTTTCTTT. Complete variable domain (other parts from reference TRBV29-1 and TRBJ1-1): SAVISQKPSRDICQRGTSLTIQCQVDSQVTMMFWYRQQPGQSLTLIATANQGSEATYESGFVIDKFPISRPNLTFSTLTVSNMSPEDSSIYLCSVADSNTEAFFGQGTRLTVV.

On this clonotype: Since a much larger clone is just one base distant, this may be a read error. The chain has TRBV9 and TRBJ2-2; D is unresolved. The CDR3 length is 14 residues. Germline CDR1 SGDLS, CDR2 YYNGEE. Trimming took off 3 bases at V and 6 bases at J, with 12 bases between the two ends. The CDR3 reads CASSASTAAGELFF. The CDR3 bases are TGTGCCAGCAGCGCTAGTACGGCAGCCGGGGAGCTGTTTTTT.

This clonotype was seen a handful of times. The chain couples TRBV27 to TRBJ1-2; TRBD1 might be the D (6 bases). The V and J ends lost 6 bases and 0 bases respectively, with 11 bases between them. Germline-derived CDR1 and CDR2 are MNHEY and SMNVEV (reference sequence). This CDR3 comprises 14 residues. The CDR3 DNA reads TGTGCCAGCAGCGGACAGAGGGCTAACTATGGCTACACCTTC. It encodes CASSGQRANYGYTF.

The chain is built from TRBV2 and TRBJ2-1; no reliable D call. Germline assignment: CDR1 SNHLY and CDR2 FYNNEI. This CDR3 is built from 15 residues. V was pared by 3 bases and J by 8 bases, with 17 bases between. The CDR3, as DNA: TGTGCCAGCAGTGATTTCGCAGGATATCGGGATGAGCAGTTCTTC. Amino acid sequence: CASSDFAGYRDEQFF.

This clonotype was counted a few times. The V call is TRBV5-1, the J call TRBJ2-3; D gene uncertain. The CDR3 is 15 residues long. Trimming removed 4 bases from V and 0 bases from J, with 12 bases in between. CDR1 is SGHRS and CDR2 is YFSETQ in the germline V gene. The CDR3 nucleotides read TGCGCCAGCAGCGAAACTGGGGATAGCACAGATACGCAGTATTTT. Protein: CASSETGDSTDTQYF. Combining the CDR3 with reference TRBV5-1 and TRBJ2-3 gives the whole variable domain KAGVTQTPRYLIKTRGQQVTLSCSPISGHRSVSWYQQTPGQGLQFLFEYFSETQRNKGNFPGRFSGRQFSNSRSEMNVSTLELGDSALYLCASSETGDSTDTQYFGPGTRLTVL.

Only a few counts were recorded for this clonotype. V usage is TRBV9 and J usage is TRBJ2-7; D unresolved. Per the germline V gene, CDR1 is SGDLS and CDR2 is YYNGEE. V was pared by 2 bases and J by 0 bases, with 12 bases between. This CDR3 is 15 amino acids long. The CDR3 loop is CASSVDATHSYEQYF. CDR3 DNA: TGTGCCAGCAGCGTCGACGCCACCCACTCCTACGAGCAGTACTTC.

The genes are TRBV19 and TRBJ2-7; a weak D match, TRBD1 (6 bases). Germline CDR1 reads LNHDA; CDR2 reads SQIVND (reference sequence). Deletions cut 6 bases from V and 1 base from J, with 19 bases between. The CDR3 totals 16 residues. The CDR3 sequence: CASSKGGALGSYEQYF. As DNA, the CDR3 is TGTGCCAGTAGCAAAGGGGGAGCCTTGGGGTCCTACGAGCAGTACTTC.

The chain uses TRBV6-1 and TRBJ2-1, with D hard to call. Deletions cut 4 bases from V and 1 base from J, with 11 bases between. CDR1 and CDR2 from the germline V gene are MNHNS and SASEGT. CDR3 length: 15 residues. CDR3 DNA sequence: TGTGCCAGCAGTGCTTACGAAAAATCCTACAATGAGCAGTTCTTC. Translation gives CASSAYEKSYNEQFF.

The chain carries TRBV27 and TRBJ2-7, with 7 bases fitting TRBD2. The V gene's germline CDR1 is MNHEY and CDR2 SMNVEV (reference sequence). The V segment lost 5 bases and the J segment 5 bases; nucleotides outside the gene matches: 9. The CDR3 consists of 14 residues. CDR3 DNA: TGTGCCAGCAGTCCCACGCGGGGGATCCACGAGCAGTACTTC. Protein sequence: CASSPTRGIHEQYF.

Concerning this clonotype: An end of the junction does not agree with germline; a read error may underlie this. This rearrangement joins TRBV7-1 to TRBJ2-1, with 14 bases that match TRBD2. TRBV7-1 is an open reading frame whose function is uncertain. The CDR3 is 18 amino acids. CDR3 nucleotides: TGTGCCATCAGCTCCAGACTAGCGGGGGGGCCCACAAGCCGTGAGCAGTTCTTC. Residues: CAISSRLAGGPTSREQFF.

On this clonotype: The junction departs from the called germline gene at one end, perhaps through a read error. This CDR3 reads CASSLGQRPSVRDEQFF. CDR3 DNA sequence: TGTGCTAGCAGCTTAGGGCAGCGGCCATCTGTACGGGATGAGCAGTTCTTC. V gene TRBV7-7 combines with J gene TRBJ2-1; perhaps TRBD2 as D (5 bases). This CDR3 region has 17 residues. Germline CDR1 SSHAT, CDR2 FNYEAQ (reference sequence).

The chain joins TRBV5-1 to TRBJ2-7; 7 bases align to TRBD2. The CDR3 is 16 residues long. Losses at the gene ends were 3 bases for V and 4 bases for J; bases not matched to a gene: 13. CDR1 is SGHRS, CDR2 YFSETQ, per germline. CDR3 protein: CASSSLGGAGKYEQYF. As DNA, the CDR3 is TGCGCCAGCAGCTCCCTGGGGGGAGCGGGGAAATACGAGCAGTACTTC. Full variable domain (rest looked up from reference TRBV5-1 and TRBJ2-7): KAGVTQTPRYLIKTRGQQVTLSCSPISGHRSVSWYQQTPGQGLQFLFEYFSETQRNKGNFPGRFSGRQFSNSRSEMNVSTLELGDSALYLCASSSLGGAGKYEQYFGPGTRLTVT.

This clonotype was seen more than once but under ten times. This rearrangement joins TRBV25-1 to TRBJ2-7; 8 bases agree with TRBD2. This CDR3 is 13 amino acids long. Germline-derived CDR1 and CDR2 are MGHDK and SYGVNS. With 6 bases clipped from V and 4 bases from J, the junction kept 5 bases outside the gene matches. The CDR3 nucleotides are TGTGCCAGCAGGCCACCGGGAGGGTACGAGCAGTACTTC. It is translated as CASRPPGGYEQYF.

The chain is built from TRBV12-3 or TRBV12-4 and TRBJ2-7; D may match TRBD1 or TRBD2 (5 bases each). The CDR3 length is 13 residues. V lost 3 bases and J 7 bases, leaving 13 bases between the germline ends. The CDR3 loop is CASSFTAEGEQYF. CDR3 bases: TGTGCCAGCAGTTTTACAGCAGAGGGGGAGCAGTACTTC.

In this sample, this clonotype turned up many times. The rearrangement links TRBV28 to TRBJ1-1; the D gene is possibly TRBD1 (6 bases). Germline CDR1 MDHEN, CDR2 SYDVKM. Trimming cost V 1 base and J 1 base, with 13 bases left between them. The CDR3 extends over 16 amino acids. This CDR3 reads CASSLSPGVRNTEAFF. CDR3 coding DNA: TGTGCCAGCAGTTTATCCCCAGGGGTCAGGAACACTGAAGCTTTCTTT.

This chain uses TRBV12-3 or TRBV12-4 with TRBJ2-5; D gene uncertain. V dropped 7 bases and J dropped 1 base, with 7 bases sitting between them. The CDR3 consists of 12 residues. CDR3 nucleotide sequence: TGTGCCAGCACCCCAAGCCAAGAGACCCAGTACTTC. It translates to CASTPSQETQYF.

The rearrangement uses TRBV12-3 or TRBV12-4 and TRBJ1-5, with D unresolved. This CDR3 contains 16 residues. Trimming cost V 6 bases and J 3 bases, with 18 bases left between them. CDR3 DNA: TGTGCCAGCAGCGTAGTTTCTTACCTATCCAATCAGCCCCAGCATTTT. Protein sequence: CASSVVSYLSNQPQHF.

This clonotype was detected many times. The V call is TRBV7-9, the J call TRBJ2-1, with D possibly TRBD2 on 5 matching bases. This CDR3 has 12 residues. CDR1 and CDR2 (germline): SEHNR, FQNEAQ (reference sequence). V was clipped by 8 bases and J by 7 bases, with 12 bases between them. The CDR3 sequence is CASEQEVNEQFF. CDR3 sequence (DNA): TGTGCCAGCGAGCAGGAGGTTAATGAGCAGTTCTTC.

The chain has TRBV12-3 or TRBV12-4 and TRBJ2-5; 7 nucleotides match TRBD2. The CDR3 consists of 14 residues. The V gene end was trimmed by 5 bases and the J gene end by 5 bases; junction bases not matched to a gene: 8. DNA for the CDR3: TGTGCCAGCAGTATCACTAGCGCCCAGGAGACCCAGTACTTC. It specifies CASSITSAQETQYF.

This clonotype has only a few counts. The rearrangement joins TRBV5-1 to TRBJ2-7; TRBD1 aligns across 8 bases. The CDR3 has 14 amino acids. V lost 2 bases and J lost 3; bases outside the gene matches: 4. In germline, CDR1 is SGHRS, CDR2 YFSETQ. CDR3 sequence (DNA): TGCGCCAGCAGCTTCCCCGGGACAGGCTACGAGCAGTACTTC. This gives the protein CASSFPGTGYEQYF.

There are a few counts of this clonotype. The rearrangement uses TRBV10-1 and TRBJ2-3, with D hard to call. Germline lookup yields CDR1 WNHNN and CDR2 SYGVQD (reference sequence). The CDR3 contains 16 residues. Trimming shortened V by 0 bases and J by 3 bases, and 13 bases separated the two germline ends. CDR3 in DNA: TGCGCCAGCAGTGAGTCGAGAGGCGCGACAACAGATACGCAGTATTTT. Protein sequence: CASSESRGATTDTQYF.

The chain couples TRBV20-1 to TRBJ2-6, with 7 bases fitting TRBD1. The CDR3 has 16 amino acids. V shed 0 bases and J 2 bases; nucleotides not matched to a gene: 4. Germline V gene sequence: CDR1 DFQATT, CDR2 SNEGSKA (reference sequence). The CDR3 reads CSARDWTGTGANVLTF. The CDR3 DNA reads TGCAGTGCTAGAGATTGGACAGGAACTGGGGCCAACGTCCTGACTTTC.

The V gene is TRBV29-1, the J gene TRBJ2-2, with TRBD1 identical over 12 bases. J was trimmed by 7 bases and V by 7 bases; bases with no gene match: 10. This CDR3 is 15 amino acids long. CDR1 SQVTM and CDR2 ANQGSEA come from the germline V gene. CDR3 sequence: CSARGGQGAGGELFF. The CDR3, as DNA: TGCAGCGCCCGGGGGGGACAGGGGGCCGGCGGGGAGCTGTTTTTT.